This T cell receptor (beta chain) comes out of a study of blood T cells in healthy people across ages. This CDR3 is 14 amino acids long. Germline CDR1 is SNHLY and CDR2 is FYNNEI. V was clipped by 10 bases and J by 2 bases, with 12 bases between them. Then a second PCR, running roughly 7 to 11 cycles, was carried out with a sample-barcoded 5' primer and a J-beta primer mix. TCRdb used MiXCR to reprocess the 5' RACE reads, holding one entry per CDR3 protein. This sample has 1,300,000 or so distinct CDR3 sequences; around 59% occur once, and the top ten carry more than 6%. Study observations and caveats: Both naive CD4+ cell counts and diversity were greater in long-lived donors than in aged donors. Strong correlation linked observed beta diversity and percent naive T cells. Among T cells, TCR beta diversity per million cells dropped roughly linearly as age rose.

Remarks on this clonotype: As yet, its antigen is unknown.

The chain couples TRBV2 to TRBJ2-6, with D unresolved. The receptor was isolated from a man younger than 30 in good health. Input material: blood. CDR3 loop: CATTILPGANVLTF. CDR3 sequence (DNA): TGTGCCACCACAATCCTTCCTGGGGCCAACGTCCTGACTTTC.